The source of this T cell receptor beta chain is a study of cytomegalovirus exposure and HLA in healthy donors. Whole-study findings and limits: Per a later analysis, roughly 17,000 TCR beta sequences showed association with HLA alleles at 0.05 false discovery rate. A cluster of highly shared sequence variants was likely a sequencing artifact.

Trimming cost V 2 bases and J 0 bases, with 9 bases left between them. Looked up from germline, CDR1 is SGHRS and CDR2 is YFSETQ. The CDR3 covers 14 residues. This clone was counted a few times. Its matching antigen is unknown. Primers included in the PCR were 60 Vbeta and 13 Jbeta primers. Only in-frame clones appear in the TCRdb table, and some are missing; sequencing was by immunoSEQ multiplex PCR. The sample yields more than 140,000 clones, 64% seen once. The sequenced material came from PBMCs. The origin of this receptor is a woman in her 30s in good health and CMV-seropositive. The rearrangement links TRBV5-1 to TRBJ2-7; D ambiguous. CDR3 sequence: CASSFGGYSYEQYF. The CDR3 nucleotides are TGCGCCAGCAGCTTCGGCGGATACTCCTACGAGCAGTACTTC. Complete variable domain (other parts from reference TRBV5-1 and TRBJ2-7): KAGVTQTPRYLIKTRGQQVTLSCSPISGHRSVSWYQQTPGQGLQFLFEYFSETQRNKGNFPGRFSGRQFSNSRSEMNVSTLELGDSALYLCASSFGGYSYEQYFGPGTRLTVT.